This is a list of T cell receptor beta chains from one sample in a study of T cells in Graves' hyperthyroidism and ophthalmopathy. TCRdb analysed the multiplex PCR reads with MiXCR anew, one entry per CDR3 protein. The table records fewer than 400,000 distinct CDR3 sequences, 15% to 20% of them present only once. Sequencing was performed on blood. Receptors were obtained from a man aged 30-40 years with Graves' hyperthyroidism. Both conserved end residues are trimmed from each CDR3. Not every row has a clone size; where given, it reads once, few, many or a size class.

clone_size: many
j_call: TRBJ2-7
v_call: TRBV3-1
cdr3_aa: ASSHPGGPKGYEQY

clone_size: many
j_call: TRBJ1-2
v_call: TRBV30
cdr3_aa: AWSVLRSPGYT

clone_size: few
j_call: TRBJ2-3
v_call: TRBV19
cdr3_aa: ATGPRGDTQY

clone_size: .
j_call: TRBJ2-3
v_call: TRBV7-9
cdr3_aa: ASSSANRTDTQY

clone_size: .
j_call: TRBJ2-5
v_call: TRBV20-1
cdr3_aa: RAGAKETQY

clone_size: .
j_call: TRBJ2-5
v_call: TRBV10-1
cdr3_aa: ASSEPRDRERETQY

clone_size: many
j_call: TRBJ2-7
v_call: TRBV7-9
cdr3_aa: ASSWGGDEQY

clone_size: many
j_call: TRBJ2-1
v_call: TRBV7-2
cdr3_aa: ASSQRWGAAYNEQF

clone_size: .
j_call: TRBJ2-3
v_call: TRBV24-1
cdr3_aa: ATSELGLAGDTQY

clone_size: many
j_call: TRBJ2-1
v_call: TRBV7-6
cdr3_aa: ASSLKLAGAHEQF

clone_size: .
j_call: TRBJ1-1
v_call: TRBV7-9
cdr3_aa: ASSFSTGNTEAF

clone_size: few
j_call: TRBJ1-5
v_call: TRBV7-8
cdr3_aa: ASSLVWNPGWYQPQH

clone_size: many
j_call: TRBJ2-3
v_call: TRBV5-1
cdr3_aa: ASRSGEFTDTQY

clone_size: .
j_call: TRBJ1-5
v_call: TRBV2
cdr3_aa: ASKQLSNQPQH

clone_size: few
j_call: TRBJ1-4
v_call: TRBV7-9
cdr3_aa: ASSPRVASRLNEKLF

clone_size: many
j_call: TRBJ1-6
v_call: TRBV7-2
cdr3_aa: ASSLSGYGSPLH

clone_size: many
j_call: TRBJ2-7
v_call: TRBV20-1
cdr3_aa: SAQGGGSYEQY

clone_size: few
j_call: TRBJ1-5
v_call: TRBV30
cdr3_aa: AWGSDQPQH